This T cell receptor (beta chain) is from a study of shared clonotypes between healthy human individuals. Study conclusions and caveats: Across a handful of donors, naive CD4 shared around 5%, naive CD8 more than 3%, memory CD4 roughly 2.5%, memory CD8 around 0.42%.

Assay used: immunoSEQ multiplex PCR; TCRdb lists only in-frame clones, some missing. The repertoire includes over a million clones, roughly 98% of them detected once, and 0.4% to 0.55% sits in the top ten. It was into CD45RA+ naive and CD45RA-negative memory subsets that the CD4+ cells were split. As for this clone: Its antigen is not known. A read error may produce the germline difference seen at one junction end.

Germline CDR1 and CDR2: MGHDK and SYGVNS. This CDR3 spans 16 amino acids. The chain has TRBV25-1 and TRBJ1-1; D is undetermined. This receptor was obtained from a man between 25 and 39 years old in good health. Material: naive CD4+ T cells sorted from blood. Indicated subset: CD45RA+ positively selected. CDR3 sequence: CASRESTTWRDTEAFF. Here the CDR3 DNA reads TGTGCCAGCAGGGAATCTACGACATGGCGGGACACTGAAGCTTTCTTT.